The 19 T cell receptor beta chains presented below share a single source sample, sequenced in a study of blood T cells in healthy people across ages. With a J-beta primer mix and a sample-barcoded 5' primer, a second PCR ran roughly 6 to 11 cycles. TCRdb called the 5' RACE reads again in MiXCR, with one record for every CDR3 protein. The top ten clones hold roughly 10% of a sample with almost 550,000 distinct CDR3 sequences, approximately 25% of them seen once. This same sample was also taken into another study, of T cells of mothers and their children.

The sample was blood. These receptors came from a boy aged 5-17 years in good health.

The V gene is TRBV4-2, the J gene TRBJ2-5; TRBD2 aligns across 11 bases. Germline V lookup: CDR1 LGHNA, CDR2 YNFKEQ. V trimming: 0 bases; J trimming: 4 bases; junction bases outside the gene matches: 4. The CDR3 runs 16 residues. The CDR3 DNA is TGTGCCAGCAGCCAAGAACTAGCGGGGGTTTCAGAGACCCAGTACTTC. It yields the protein CASSQELAGVSETQYF.

This chain joins TRBV28 and TRBJ1-5, with D perhaps matching TRBD1 (5 bases). The CDR3 is 18 residues long. Germline CDR1 is MDHEN and CDR2 is SYDVKM. Trimming pared 2 bases from V and 0 bases from J, leaving 17 bases between. CDR3 nucleotides: TGTGCCAGCAGTTTACTTGGGGGAGGAAGGTATAGCAATCAGCCCCAGCATTTT. It is translated as CASSLLGGGRYSNQPQHF.

A few counts support this clonotype. The V call is TRBV20-1, the J call TRBJ2-5; D might be TRBD1 or TRBD2, each matching 5 bases. Looked up from germline, CDR1 is DFQATT and CDR2 is SNEGSKA (reference sequence). V lost 5 bases, J lost 7 bases, and 17 bases lay in between. The CDR3 contains 13 residues. This CDR3 is CSAGTDGLGTQYF. In nucleotides, the CDR3 is TGCAGTGCTGGGACGGACGGGTTGGGGACCCAGTACTTC.

This clonotype was observed a handful of times. This sequence joins TRBV15 and TRBJ2-5, with D unclear. Trimming cost V 8 bases and J 1 base, with 14 bases left between them. This CDR3 region has 14 residues. Germline V gives CDR1 LNHNV, CDR2 YYDKDF (reference sequence). In DNA, the CDR3 is TGTGCCACCGCTCCGACGGCAACCCAAGAGACCCAGTACTTC. Amino acids: CATAPTATQETQYF.

The table lists this clonotype with a few counts. CDR3 sequence (DNA): TGTGCCATCAGTGACGGGTCTGGCGCCTACGAGCAGTACTTC. Translating gives CAISDGSGAYEQYF. The V gene is TRBV10-3, the J gene TRBJ2-5; D is uncertain. The end of the DNA fits TRBJ2-7 better, so the J call may be wrong. Germline CDR1 and CDR2: ENHRY and SYGVKD. The CDR3 contains 14 residues.

This clonotype came up a few times. The J gene is TRBJ2-2, the V gene TRBV29-1; D remains unclear. Germline assignment: CDR1 SQVTM and CDR2 ANQGSEA. The CDR3 sequence is 10 residues long. V was shortened by 5 bases and J by 7 bases, with 5 bases between the two germline ends. CDR3: CSVFIGELFF. As DNA, the CDR3 is TGCAGCGTTTTTATCGGGGAGCTGTTTTTT.

This clonotype has a handful of counts. The chain links TRBV2 to TRBJ2-7, with D unclear. The CDR3 is made up of 12 amino acids. V lost 4 bases and J lost 6, with 10 bases in between. Germline CDR1 reads SNHLY; CDR2 reads FYNNEI. The CDR3, as DNA: TGTGCCAGCAGTGCCCCAGTCGCCGAGCAGTACTTC. This gives the protein CASSAPVAEQYF.

The V and J genes are TRBV29-1 and TRBJ1-1; D gene unclear. This CDR3 contains 11 residues. The germline gives CDR1 SQVTM, CDR2 ANQGSEA. Trimming cost V 6 bases and J 0 bases, with 5 bases left between them. The CDR3 nucleotides read TGCAGCGTCAGACTGAACACTGAAGCTTTCTTT. It translates to CSVRLNTEAFF.

This clonotype has only a few counts. V usage is TRBV6-6 and J usage is TRBJ2-3, with D possibly TRBD1 on 6 matching bases. The CDR3 has 15 amino acids. V gave up 4 bases and J gave up 2 bases, with 13 bases separating them. Germline V gene sequence: CDR1 MNHNY, CDR2 SVGAGI (reference sequence). The CDR3, as DNA: TGTGCCAGCAGTTCCAGGACAGAGAACACAGATACGCAGTATTTT. Its protein is CASSSRTENTDTQYF.

This clonotype was counted only a few times. The rearrangement uses TRBV25-1 and TRBJ1-2, with D maybe TRBD1 (5 bases). Germline CDR1 reads MGHDK; CDR2 reads SYGVNS. Trimming removed 4 bases at V and 2 bases at J, with 14 bases between. This CDR3 region has 15 residues. CDR3 bases: TGTGCCAGCAGTGGAGTCCTGACAGCCAACTATGGCTACACCTTC. It encodes CASSGVLTANYGYTF.

This clonotype has only a few counts. The rearrangement joins TRBV14 to TRBJ2-5, with no clear D. The germline gives CDR1 SGHDN, CDR2 FVKESK. V was pared by 1 base and J by 1 base, with 4 bases between. The length of the CDR3 is 13 residues. Here the CDR3 reads CASSQVVQETQYF. The CDR3 nucleotides are TGTGCCAGCAGCCAAGTGGTCCAAGAGACCCAGTACTTC.

There are a few counts of this clonotype. The rearrangement uses TRBV2 and TRBJ2-1; 8 nucleotides agree with TRBD1. The CDR3 covers 13 residues. V shed 11 bases, J shed 4 bases, and the junction held 7 bases outside the gene matches. Germline V gene sequence: CDR1 SNHLY, CDR2 FYNNEI. In nucleotides, the CDR3 is TGTGCCGGAGGGACAGGCCCGTACAATGAGCAGTTCTTC. Residues: CAGGTGPYNEQFF.

The chain employs TRBV6-2 or TRBV6-3 and TRBJ1-1, with 10 bases that match TRBD1. There are 17 residues in the CDR3. Trimming cost V 6 bases and J 0 bases; bases outside gene matches: 10. Germline V gives CDR1 MNHEY, CDR2 SVGEGT. For the CDR3, the DNA is TGTGCCAGCAGCTTCGACAGGGGGCTTGTGATGAACACTGAAGCTTTCTTT. It encodes CASSFDRGLVMNTEAFF.

As concerns this clonotype: One end of the junction fails to match germline, which may point to a read error. The chain couples TRBV6-5 to TRBJ2-5; D unclear. Germline lookup yields CDR1 MNHEY and CDR2 SVGAGI. This CDR3 region has 13 residues. The CDR3 spells CVSSSSPGETQYF. The CDR3 DNA follows: TGTGTCAGCAGCTCTTCGCCGGGAGAGACCCAGTACTTC.

This clonotype showed up just a few times. The chain joins TRBV7-3 to TRBJ2-1, with TRBD1 as a possible D gene (6 bases). The germline V and J ends were trimmed by 5 bases and 10 bases, with 15 bases remaining between them. The CDR3 loop spans 13 amino acids. The germline V gene encodes CDR1 SGHTA and CDR2 FQGTGA. The CDR3 DNA reads TGTGCCAGCAGCATATACAGGGAAGGGGAGCAGTTCTTC. The encoded protein is CASSIYREGEQFF.

This rearrangement joins TRBV15 to TRBJ1-2; D is ambiguous. V was trimmed by 5 bases and J by 2 bases, leaving 9 bases between them. CDR1 is LNHNV and CDR2 is YYDKDF in the germline V gene (reference sequence). CDR3 size: 13 residues. Written as DNA, the CDR3 is TGTGCCACCAGCCCGGACGGGAACTATGGCTACACCTTC. It encodes CATSPDGNYGYTF.

This rearrangement joins TRBV28 to TRBJ2-4; tentatively, D is TRBD2 (5 bases). Germline V gene data show CDR1 as MDHEN and CDR2 as SYDVKM. The V end lost 4 bases, the J end lost 3 bases, and 13 bases lay between the germline ends. The CDR3 totals 15 residues. The CDR3, as DNA: TGTGCCAGCAGTTCTCCCCCCGAGGGCAAAAACATTCAGTACTTC. The encoded protein is CASSSPPEGKNIQYF.

This sequence joins TRBV7-2 and TRBJ2-5; D gene ambiguous. TRBJ2-7 explains the end of the DNA better; the J call may be wrong. CDR1 is SGHTA, CDR2 FQGNSA, per germline. This CDR3 comprises 13 residues. The CDR3 sequence is CASSLLSAYEQYF. Here the CDR3 DNA reads TGTGCCAGCAGCTTATTGAGCGCCTACGAGCAGTACTTC.

This clonotype has a count of ten or more. The J gene is TRBJ2-5, the V gene TRBV7-3; D ambiguous. The CDR3 length is 14 residues. The germline gives CDR1 SGHTA, CDR2 FQGTGA. V was shortened by 3 bases and J by 1 base, with 9 bases between the two germline ends. The CDR3 sequence: CASSLSGSQETQYF. The CDR3 bases are TGTGCCAGCAGCTTGTCAGGATCCCAAGAGACCCAGTACTTC. Supplemented by reference TRBV7-3 and TRBJ2-5, the full variable domain reads GAGVSQTPSNKVTEKGKYVELRCDPISGHTALYWYRQSLGQGPEFLIYFQGTGAADDSGLPNDRFFAVRPEGSVSTLKIQRTERGDSAVYLCASSLSGSQETQYFGPGTRLLVL.